This TCR beta chain was sequenced during a study of cytomegalovirus exposure and HLA in healthy donors. Primers for the PCR totalled 60 Vbeta and 13 Jbeta. The data were produced by immunoSEQ multiplex PCR, yet TCRdb's version contains in-frame clones alone and is incomplete. The table lists around 190,000 clones, roughly 75% of them singletons. This CDR3 region has 11 residues. The germline V gene encodes CDR1 SGDLS and CDR2 YYNGEE. Remarks on this clone: One junction end does not reproduce the germline sequence, and a read error may be involved.

The rearrangement links TRBV9 to TRBJ2-7; 7 bases agree with TRBD1. The clonotype comes from a man in his forties or fifties in good health and CMV-seronegative. The sample comprised PBMCs. Here the CDR3 reads CASSVATGQSF. The CDR3 coding sequence is TGTGCCAGCAGCGTAGCTACGGGACAGAGCTTC.